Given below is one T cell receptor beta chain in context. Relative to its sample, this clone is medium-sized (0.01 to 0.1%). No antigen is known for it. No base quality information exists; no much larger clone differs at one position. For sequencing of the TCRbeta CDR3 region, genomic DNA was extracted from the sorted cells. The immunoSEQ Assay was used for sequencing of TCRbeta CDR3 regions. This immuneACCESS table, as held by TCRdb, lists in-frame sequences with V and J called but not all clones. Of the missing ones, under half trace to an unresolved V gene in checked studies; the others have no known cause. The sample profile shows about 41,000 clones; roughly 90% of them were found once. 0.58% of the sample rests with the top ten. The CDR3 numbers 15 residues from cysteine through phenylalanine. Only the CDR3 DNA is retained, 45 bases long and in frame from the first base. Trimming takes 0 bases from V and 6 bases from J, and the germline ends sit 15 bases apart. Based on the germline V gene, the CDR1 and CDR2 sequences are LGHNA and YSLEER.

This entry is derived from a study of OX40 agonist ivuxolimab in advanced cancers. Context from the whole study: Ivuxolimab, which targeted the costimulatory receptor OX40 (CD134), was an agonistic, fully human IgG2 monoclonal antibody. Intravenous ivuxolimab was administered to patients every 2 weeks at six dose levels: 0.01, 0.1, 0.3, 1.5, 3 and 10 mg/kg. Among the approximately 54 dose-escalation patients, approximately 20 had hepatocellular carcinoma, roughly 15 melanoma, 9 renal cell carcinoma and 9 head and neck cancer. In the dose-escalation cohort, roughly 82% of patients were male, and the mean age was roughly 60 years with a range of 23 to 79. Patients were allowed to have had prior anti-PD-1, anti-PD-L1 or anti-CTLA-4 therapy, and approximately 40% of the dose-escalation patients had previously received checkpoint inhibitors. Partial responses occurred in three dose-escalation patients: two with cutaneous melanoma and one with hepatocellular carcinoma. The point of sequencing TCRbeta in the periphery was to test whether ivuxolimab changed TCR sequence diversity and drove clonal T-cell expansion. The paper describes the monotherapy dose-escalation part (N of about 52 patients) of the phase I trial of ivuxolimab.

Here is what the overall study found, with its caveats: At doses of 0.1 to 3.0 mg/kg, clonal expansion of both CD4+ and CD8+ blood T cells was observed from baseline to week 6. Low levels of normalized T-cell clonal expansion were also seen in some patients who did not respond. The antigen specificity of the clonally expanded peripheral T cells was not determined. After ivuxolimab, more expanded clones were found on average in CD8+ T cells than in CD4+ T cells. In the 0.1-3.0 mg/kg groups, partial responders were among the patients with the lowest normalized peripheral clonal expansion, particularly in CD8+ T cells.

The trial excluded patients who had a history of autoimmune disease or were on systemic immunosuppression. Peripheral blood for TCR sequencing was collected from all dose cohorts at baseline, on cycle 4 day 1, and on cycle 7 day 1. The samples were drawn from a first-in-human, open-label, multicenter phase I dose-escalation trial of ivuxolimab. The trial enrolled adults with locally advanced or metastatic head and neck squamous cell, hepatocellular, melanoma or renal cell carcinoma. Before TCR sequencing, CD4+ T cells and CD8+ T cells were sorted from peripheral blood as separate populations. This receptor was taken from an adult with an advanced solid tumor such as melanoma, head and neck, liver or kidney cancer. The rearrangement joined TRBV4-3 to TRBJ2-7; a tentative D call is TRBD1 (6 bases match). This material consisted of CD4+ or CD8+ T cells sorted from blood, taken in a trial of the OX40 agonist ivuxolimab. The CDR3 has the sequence CASSQELGRGTEQYF. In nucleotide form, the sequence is TGCGCCAGCAGCCAAGAGTTAGGCAGGGGTACCGAGCAGTACTTC.